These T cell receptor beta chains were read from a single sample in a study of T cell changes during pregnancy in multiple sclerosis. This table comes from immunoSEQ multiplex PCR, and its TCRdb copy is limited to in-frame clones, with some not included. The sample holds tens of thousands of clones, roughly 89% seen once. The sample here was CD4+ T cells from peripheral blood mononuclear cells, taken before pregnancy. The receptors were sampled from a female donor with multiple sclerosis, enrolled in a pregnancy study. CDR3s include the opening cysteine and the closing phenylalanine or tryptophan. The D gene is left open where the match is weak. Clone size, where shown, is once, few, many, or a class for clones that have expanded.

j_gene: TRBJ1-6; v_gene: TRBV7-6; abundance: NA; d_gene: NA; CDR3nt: TGTGCCAGCAGCTTAGTGTCAGGGTCCTATAATTCACCCCTCCACTTT; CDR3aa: CASSLVSGSYNSPLHF
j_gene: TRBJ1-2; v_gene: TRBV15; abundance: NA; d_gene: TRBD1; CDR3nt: TGTGCCACCAGCAGAGGGACAGGCTATGGCTACACCTTC; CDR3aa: CATSRGTGYGYTF
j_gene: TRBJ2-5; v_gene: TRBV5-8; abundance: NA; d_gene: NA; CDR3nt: TGTGCCAGCAGCTTGTTTGGCAGGCGACAAGAGACCCAGTACTTC; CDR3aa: CASSLFGRRQETQYF
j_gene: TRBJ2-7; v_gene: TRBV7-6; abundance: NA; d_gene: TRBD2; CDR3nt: TGTGCCTCAGGGACTAGCTTTACCGAGCAGTACTTC; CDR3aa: CASGTSFTEQYF
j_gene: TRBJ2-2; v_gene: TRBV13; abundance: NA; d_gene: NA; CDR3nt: TGTGCCAGCAGCTTCCGGAACACCGGGGAGCTGTTTTTT; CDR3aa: CASSFRNTGELFF
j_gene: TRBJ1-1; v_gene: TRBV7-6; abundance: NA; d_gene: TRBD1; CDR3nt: TGTGCCAGCAGCTCACGTCCCGGGACAGGGATGAACACTGAAGCTTTCTTT; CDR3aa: CASSSRPGTGMNTEAFF
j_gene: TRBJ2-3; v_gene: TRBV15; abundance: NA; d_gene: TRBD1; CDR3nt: TGTGCCACCAGCAGAGCCACACCGGGACAGGGCGAAGATACGCAGTATTTT; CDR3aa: CATSRATPGQGEDTQYF
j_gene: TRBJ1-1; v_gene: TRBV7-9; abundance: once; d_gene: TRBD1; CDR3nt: TGTGCCAGCAGCACCCATCCCTTGGGACAGACTAACCCTGAAGCTTTCTTT; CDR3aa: CASSTHPLGQTNPEAFF
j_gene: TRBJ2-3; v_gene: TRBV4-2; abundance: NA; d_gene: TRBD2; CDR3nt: TGTGCCAGCAGCCCCTCGGTGGGCGGGGGGGCGGAAGATACGCAGTATTTT; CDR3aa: CASSPSVGGGAEDTQYF
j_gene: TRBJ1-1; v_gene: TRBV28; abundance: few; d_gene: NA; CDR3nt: TGTGCCAGCAGTCCCCTGTTGACTGAAGCTTTCTTT; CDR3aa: CASSPLLTEAFF
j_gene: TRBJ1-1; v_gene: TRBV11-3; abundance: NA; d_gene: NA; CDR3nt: TGTGCCAGCAGCTTAGTGGCAGGGAACACTGAAGCTTTCTTT; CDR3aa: CASSLVAGNTEAFF
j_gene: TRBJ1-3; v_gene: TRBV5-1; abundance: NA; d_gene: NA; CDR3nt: TGCGCCAGCAGCTTGGGGCCGTTGATTCGGGGTGGCTCTGGAAACACCATATATTTT; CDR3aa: CASSLGPLIRGGSGNTIYF